This TCR beta chain was captured by sequencing in a study of cytomegalovirus exposure and HLA in healthy donors. Researchers ran the PCR with 60 Vbeta and 13 Jbeta primers. Assay used: immunoSEQ multiplex PCR; TCRdb lists only in-frame clones, some missing. The top ten clones hold approximately 4.2% of a sample with about 150,000 clones, 55% to 75% of them seen once. This CDR3 spans 15 amino acids. The V segment lost 3 bases and the J segment 5 bases; nucleotides outside the gene matches: 10. Germline lookup yields CDR1 SGHDT and CDR2 YYEEEE. Donors showed nominal health when sampled, although they likely had unrecorded immune exposures. Findings and limits, study-wide: Presence/absence analyses assumed roughly uniform sequencing depth across donors. One variant, a missense change in DCLRE1C, was linked in a later analysis to TCR beta V- and J-gene trimming. In a later analysis, HLA-associated beta chains showed higher expansion and lower generation probabilities than comparable chains.

In regard to this clone: The antigen is not known. This specimen includes other DNA sequences encoding the same CDR3.

The receptor comes from a man aged 50-59 years in good health and CMV-seropositive. Sequenced sample: PBMCs. This rearrangement joins TRBV5-6 to TRBJ1-2; TRBD1 matches at 7 bases. The CDR3 region has the DNA TGTGCCAGCAGCTCCCCGGGACAGAGAATTTATGGCTACACCTTC. Protein: CASSSPGQRIYGYTF.